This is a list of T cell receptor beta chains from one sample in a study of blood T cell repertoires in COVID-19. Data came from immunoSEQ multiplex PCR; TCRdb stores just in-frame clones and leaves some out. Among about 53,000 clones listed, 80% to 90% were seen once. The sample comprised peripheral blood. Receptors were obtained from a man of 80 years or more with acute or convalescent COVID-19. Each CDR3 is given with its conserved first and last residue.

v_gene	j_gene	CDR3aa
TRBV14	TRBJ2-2	CASSQESVANTGELFF
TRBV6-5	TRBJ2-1	CASRNGQGVYNEQFF
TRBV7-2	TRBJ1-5	CASSIQGRNQPQHF
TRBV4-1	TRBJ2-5	CASSQTDRGETQYF
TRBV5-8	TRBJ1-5	CASSPWTGNSNQPQHF
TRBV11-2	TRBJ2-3	CATRGLAGTDTQYF
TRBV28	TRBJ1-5	CASRDLARSQHF
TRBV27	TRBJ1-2	CASRDRAKGYTF
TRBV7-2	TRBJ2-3	CASIFTLASTDTQYF
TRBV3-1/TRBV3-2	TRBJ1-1	CASSQDLGRANTEAFF
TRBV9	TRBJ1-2	CASSVNQGVQGYTF
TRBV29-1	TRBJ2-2	CSVEGQGSPGELFF
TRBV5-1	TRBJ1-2	CASSLGGATRHTF
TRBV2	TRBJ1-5	CASSERREAQPQHF
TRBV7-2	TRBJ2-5	CASSTGLPAQETQYF
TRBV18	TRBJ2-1	CASSDLAGGSDEQFF
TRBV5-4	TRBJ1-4	CASSSGGGSTNEKLFF
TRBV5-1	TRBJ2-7	CASSLAGQGSYEQYF
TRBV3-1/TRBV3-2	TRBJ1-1	CASSMGTGLGYTEAFF
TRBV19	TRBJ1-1	CATSGDGEAFF
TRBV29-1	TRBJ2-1	CSVMRTSGGYNEQFF
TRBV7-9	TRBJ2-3	CASLGATSTDTQYF
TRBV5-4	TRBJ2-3	CASSGIAGTDTQYF
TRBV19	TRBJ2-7	CASSRDRGSYEQYF
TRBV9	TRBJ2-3	CASSARDRTDTQYF
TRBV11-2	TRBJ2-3	CASSARTAKTDTQYF
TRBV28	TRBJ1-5	CASSYGQVNQPQHF
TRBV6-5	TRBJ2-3	CASSVGASTDTQYF
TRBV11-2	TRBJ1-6	CASSSDSPLHF
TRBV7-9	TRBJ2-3	CASSLETKDTQYF
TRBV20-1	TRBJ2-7	CSASRAGGPYEQYF
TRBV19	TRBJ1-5	CASSDQRINQPQHF
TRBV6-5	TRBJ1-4	CASSYSGGTNEKLFF
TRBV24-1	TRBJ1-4	CATSEGRVSPNEKLFF
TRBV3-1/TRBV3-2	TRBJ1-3	CASSQEGGRGRNTIYF
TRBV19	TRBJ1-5	CASSITGGDQPQHF
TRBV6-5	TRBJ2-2	CASSSGGKNTGELFF
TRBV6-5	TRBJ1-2	CASRRQANYGYTF
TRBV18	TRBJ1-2	CASSASLDRGANYGYTF